This TCR beta chain was identified during a study of T cell responses to AZD1222 COVID-19 vaccine. Study conclusions and caveats: Most donors were white British and more were female, and clonal diversity was possibly underestimated. Sampling captured repertoires only after the peak T cell response.

This clone was seen only a few times. What it recognizes is unknown. TCRdb's copy holds only in-frame clones and misses some; the assay was immunoSEQ multiplex PCR. The data contain approximately 140,000 clones, over 75% of them singletons. Analyses pooled second doses at about 4 or about 12 weeks. This CDR3 is built from 16 residues. V lost 2 bases and J 0 bases, leaving 13 bases between the germline ends. Germline CDR1 reads MNHNS; CDR2 reads SASEGT. This material consisted of peripheral blood, taken 28 days after the second AZD1222 dose. This sequence joins TRBV6-1 and TRBJ1-2; D remains ambiguous. The sequence came from an adult who received the AZD1222 COVID-19 vaccine. The chain's CDR3 is CASSETGSASNYGYTF. The CDR3 nucleotides read TGTGCCAGCAGTGAAACCGGGTCAGCCTCTAACTATGGCTACACCTTC.